Only one count was recorded for the clone carrying this T cell receptor (beta chain). No antigen is known for it. The table came from immunoSEQ multiplex PCR; TCRdb's copy has only in-frame clones and leaves some out. The sample holds about 150,000 clones, around 90% seen once. This sample is part of a study of T cell responses to AZD1222 COVID-19 vaccine. Study conclusions and caveats: Donors skewed white British and female; clonal diversity was possibly underestimated.

This receptor was obtained from an adult who received the AZD1222 COVID-19 vaccine. The specimen was peripheral blood, collected 28 days after the second AZD1222 dose.

The CDR3 nucleotides are TGTGCCAGCAGAAGAGGCCCTTTGGGAAATGAAAAACTGTTTTTT. Amino acids: CASRRGPLGNEKLFF. V gene TRBV6-5 combines with J gene TRBJ1-4; D gene uncertain. Germline CDR1 MNHEY, CDR2 SVGAGI. Trimming pared 6 bases from V and 5 bases from J, leaving 16 bases between. This CDR3 has 15 amino acids.